Sequencing of this T cell receptor beta chain was carried out in a study of cytomegalovirus exposure and HLA in healthy donors. Per the germline V gene, CDR1 is SGHDT and CDR2 is YYEEEE. Trimming at V came to 2 bases and at J to 6 bases, leaving 6 bases not matched to a gene. The CDR3 runs to 14 residues. Regarding donors, all were healthy bone marrow donors. There are a few counts of this clone. Its antigen is unknown. Whole-study results and caveats: The dataset shows that most TCR sequences were rare, while some public TCRs occurred in many donors. Follow-up analysis later connected one missense variant in DCLRE1C with trimming of TCR beta V- and J-genes.

The primer mix had 60 Vbeta and 13 Jbeta primers. Repertoires were generated with immunoSEQ multiplex PCR, while TCRdb's copy carries only in-frame clones and drops some. The repertoire consists of roughly 190,000 clones, with roughly 8.7% occurring once and the leading ten covering about 1.2%. The rearrangement uses TRBV5-6 and TRBJ2-7; TRBD1 agrees at 9 bases. The clonotype was recovered from a woman in her twenties or thirties in good health and CMV-seropositive. Sequencing input: PBMCs. CDR3 in DNA: TGTGCCAGCAGCTTACCCGGGACAGGGAGCGAGCAGTACTTC. Residues: CASSLPGTGSEQYF.